The present T cell receptor (beta chain) was sequenced within a study of cytomegalovirus exposure and HLA in healthy donors. Study as a whole: Drawn from HLA-typed donors, tens of millions of unique TCRs were held in an early data release.

Overall study results and limits: The study assumed roughly uniform donor sequencing depth for presence/absence analyses. Many donors carried some public TCRs, although rarity characterized most TCR sequences.

Comment on this clone: Its antigen remains unidentified.

The PCR contained 60 Vbeta and 13 Jbeta primers. Profiled with immunoSEQ multiplex PCR; TCRdb holds only in-frame clones, not every one. The sample shows about 240,000 clones, roughly 84% of them seen only once. The sample taken for sequencing was PBMCs. This clonotype was sampled from a girl aged 2 to 10 in good health and CMV-seronegative.

CDR3 bases: TGTGCCAGTAGTATAGTTGGGAGTAGCAATCAGCCCCAGCATTTT. This translates into CASSIVGSSNQPQHF. This chain uses TRBV19 with TRBJ1-5; D gene uncertain. Trimming stripped 1 base from V and 0 bases from J, with 7 bases between. CDR3 length: 15 amino acids. Germline V lookup: CDR1 LNHDA, CDR2 SQIVND (reference sequence).